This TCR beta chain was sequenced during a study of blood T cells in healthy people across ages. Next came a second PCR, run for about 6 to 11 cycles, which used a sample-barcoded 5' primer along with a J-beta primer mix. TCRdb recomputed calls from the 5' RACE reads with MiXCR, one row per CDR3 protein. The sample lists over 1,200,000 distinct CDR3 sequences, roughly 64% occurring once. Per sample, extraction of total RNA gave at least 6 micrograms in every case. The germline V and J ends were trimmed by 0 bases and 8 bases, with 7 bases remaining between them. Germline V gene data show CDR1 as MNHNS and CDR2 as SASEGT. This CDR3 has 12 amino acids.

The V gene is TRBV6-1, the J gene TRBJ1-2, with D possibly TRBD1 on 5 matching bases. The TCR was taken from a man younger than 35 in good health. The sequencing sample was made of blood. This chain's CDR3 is CASSEAGPGYTF. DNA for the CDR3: TGTGCCAGCAGTGAAGCGGGACCCGGCTACACCTTC.